The sequence of this TCR beta chain was determined in a study of circulating and synovial CD4+ cells in juvenile arthritis. Points from the study as a whole: Compared with bulk blood, circulating pathogenic-like lymphocytes shared substantially more CDR3 sequences with synovial T cells.

The CDR3 runs 14 residues. The protocol was immunoSEQ multiplex PCR, while the TCRdb copy is restricted to in-frame clones and leaves out a portion. This table has around 31,000 clones, nearly 97% appearing once. On this clone itself: Its antigen is still unknown. Within the sample, other DNA sequences also encode this same CDR3.

Samples derive from patients with active juvenile idiopathic arthritis. The TCR comes from a human donor with juvenile idiopathic arthritis. The chain carries TRBV21-1 and TRBJ1-6; the table's D call, TRBD1, was not checked against the DNA. TRBV21-1 is a pseudogene. The source material was CD4+ T cells from blood. In nucleotides, the CDR3 is TGTGCCAGCAGCAAGGGGCGGACTAATTCACCCCTCCACTTT. It is translated as CASSKGRTNSPLHF.